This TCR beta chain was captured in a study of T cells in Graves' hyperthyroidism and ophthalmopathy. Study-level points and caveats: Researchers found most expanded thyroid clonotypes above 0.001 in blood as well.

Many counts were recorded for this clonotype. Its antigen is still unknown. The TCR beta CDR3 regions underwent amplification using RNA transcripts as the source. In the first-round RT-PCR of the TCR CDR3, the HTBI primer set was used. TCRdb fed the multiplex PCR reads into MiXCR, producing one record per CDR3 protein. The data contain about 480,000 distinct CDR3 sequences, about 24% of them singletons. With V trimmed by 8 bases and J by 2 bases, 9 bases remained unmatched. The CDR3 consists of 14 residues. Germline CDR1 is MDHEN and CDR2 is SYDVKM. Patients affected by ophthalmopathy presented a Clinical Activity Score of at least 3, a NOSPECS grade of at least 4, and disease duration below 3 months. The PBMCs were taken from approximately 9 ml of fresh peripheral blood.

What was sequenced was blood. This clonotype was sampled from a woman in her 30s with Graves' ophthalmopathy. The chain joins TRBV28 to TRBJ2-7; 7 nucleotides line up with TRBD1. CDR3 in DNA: TGTGCCAGCGCCCCGGGACAGCTTCCCTACGAGCAGTACTTC. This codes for CASAPGQLPYEQYF. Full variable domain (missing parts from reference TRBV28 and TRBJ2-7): DVKVTQSSRYLVKRTGEKVFLECVQDMDHENMFWYRQDPGLGLRLIYFSYDVKMKEKGDIPEGYSVSREKKERFSLILESASTNQTSMYLCASAPGQLPYEQYFGPGTRLTVT.